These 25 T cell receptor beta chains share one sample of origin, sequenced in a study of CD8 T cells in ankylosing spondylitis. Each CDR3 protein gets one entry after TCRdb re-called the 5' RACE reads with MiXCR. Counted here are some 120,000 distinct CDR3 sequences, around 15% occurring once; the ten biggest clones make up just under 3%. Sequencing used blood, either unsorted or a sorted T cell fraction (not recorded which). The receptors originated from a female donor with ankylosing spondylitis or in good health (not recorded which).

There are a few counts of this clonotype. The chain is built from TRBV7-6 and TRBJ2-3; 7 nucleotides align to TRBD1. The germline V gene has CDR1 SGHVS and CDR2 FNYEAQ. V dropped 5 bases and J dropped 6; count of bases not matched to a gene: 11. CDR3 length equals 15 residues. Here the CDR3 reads CASSPTGVGLDTQYF. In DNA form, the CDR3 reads TGTGCCAGCAGCCCCACAGGGGTGGGGTTGGATACGCAGTATTTT.

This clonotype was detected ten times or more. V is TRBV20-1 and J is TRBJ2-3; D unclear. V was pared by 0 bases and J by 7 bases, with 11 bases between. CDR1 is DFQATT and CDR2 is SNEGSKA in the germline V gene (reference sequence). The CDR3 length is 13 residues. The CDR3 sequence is CSARDQRTNTQYF. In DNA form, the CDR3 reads TGCAGTGCTAGAGACCAAAGGACGAATACGCAGTATTTT.

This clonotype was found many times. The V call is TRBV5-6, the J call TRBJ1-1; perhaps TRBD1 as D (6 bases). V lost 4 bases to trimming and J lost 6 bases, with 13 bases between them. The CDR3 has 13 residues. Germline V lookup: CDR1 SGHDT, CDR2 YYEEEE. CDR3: CASSLGQLPEAFF. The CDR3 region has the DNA TGTGCCAGCAGCCTAGGACAGCTCCCTGAAGCTTTCTTT. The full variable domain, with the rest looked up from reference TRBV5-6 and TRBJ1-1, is DAGVTQSPTHLIKTRGQQVTLRCSPKSGHDTVSWYQQALGQGPQFIFQYYEEEERQRGNFPDRFSGHQFPNYSSELNVNALLLGDSALYLCASSLGQLPEAFFGQGTRLTVV.

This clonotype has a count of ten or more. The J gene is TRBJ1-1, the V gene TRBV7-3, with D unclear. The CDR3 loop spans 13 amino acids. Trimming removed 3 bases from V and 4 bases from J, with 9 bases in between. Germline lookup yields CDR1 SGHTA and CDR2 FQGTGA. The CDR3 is CASSFDHGTEAFF. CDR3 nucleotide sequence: TGTGCCAGCAGCTTTGATCATGGCACTGAAGCTTTCTTT. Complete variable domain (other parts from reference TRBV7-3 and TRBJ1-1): GAGVSQTPSNKVTEKGKYVELRCDPISGHTALYWYRQSLGQGPEFLIYFQGTGAADDSGLPNDRFFAVRPEGSVSTLKIQRTERGDSAVYLCASSFDHGTEAFFGQGTRLTVV.

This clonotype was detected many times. This CDR3 is CASSRLGQGNTEAFF. CDR3 nucleotides: TGTGCCAGCAGCCGCCTGGGACAGGGGAACACTGAAGCTTTCTTT. The chain joins TRBV14 to TRBJ1-1; 9 nucleotides line up with TRBD1. Losses at the gene ends were 4 bases for V and 1 base for J; bases not matched to a gene: 4. The CDR3 sequence is 15 residues long. In germline, CDR1 is SGHDN, CDR2 FVKESK.

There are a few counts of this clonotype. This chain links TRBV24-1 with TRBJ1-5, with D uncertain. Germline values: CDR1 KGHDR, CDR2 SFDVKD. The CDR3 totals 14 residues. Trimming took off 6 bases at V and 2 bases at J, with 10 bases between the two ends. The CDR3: CATSYGSGNQPQHF. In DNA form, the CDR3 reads TGTGCCACCAGTTACGGGTCCGGCAATCAGCCCCAGCATTTT.

CDR3 amino acids: CASSGQNYGYTF. CDR3 bases: TGTGCCAGCAGTGGTCAGAACTATGGCTACACCTTC. The chain joins TRBV2 to TRBJ1-2; D not certain. This CDR3 has 12 amino acids. Trimming took 4 bases from V and 2 from J, leaving 5 bases between them. From germline, CDR1 is SNHLY and CDR2 FYNNEI.

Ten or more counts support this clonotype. The CDR3 spells CASSLPGQGRFFYEQYF. The DNA of the CDR3 is TGCGCCAGCAGCTTGCCGGGACAGGGCCGTTTTTTCTACGAGCAGTACTTC. This chain joins TRBV5-1 and TRBJ2-7, with 9 bases aligning to TRBD1. There are 17 residues in the CDR3. V shed 1 base and J 3 bases; nucleotides not matched to a gene: 11. Germline loops: CDR1 SGHRS, CDR2 YFSETQ.

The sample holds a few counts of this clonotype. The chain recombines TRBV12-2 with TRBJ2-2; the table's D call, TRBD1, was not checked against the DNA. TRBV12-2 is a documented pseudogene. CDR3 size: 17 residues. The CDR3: CASRLVAGTKGTGELFF. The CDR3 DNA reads TGTGCAAGTCGCTTAGTAGCTGGGACAAAGGGCACCGGGGAGCTGTTTTTT.

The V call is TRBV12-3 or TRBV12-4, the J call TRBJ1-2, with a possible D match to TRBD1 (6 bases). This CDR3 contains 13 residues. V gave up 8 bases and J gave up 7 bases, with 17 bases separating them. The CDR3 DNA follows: TGTGCCAGCGCGAACAGGGAGGCGGGTGGCTACACCTTC. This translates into CASANREAGGYTF.

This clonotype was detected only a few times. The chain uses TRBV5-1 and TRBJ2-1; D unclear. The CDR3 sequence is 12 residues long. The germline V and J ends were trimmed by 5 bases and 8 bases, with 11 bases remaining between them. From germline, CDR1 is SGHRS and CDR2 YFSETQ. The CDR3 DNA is TGCGCCAGCAGTTTACAGTCCTATGAGCAGTTCTTC. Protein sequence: CASSLQSYEQFF.

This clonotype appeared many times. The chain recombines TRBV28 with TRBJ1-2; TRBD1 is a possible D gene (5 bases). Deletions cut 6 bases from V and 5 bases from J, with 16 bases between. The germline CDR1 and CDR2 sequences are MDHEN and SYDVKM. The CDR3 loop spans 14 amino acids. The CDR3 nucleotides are TGTGCCAGCAGCTTAACGACAGCTCATTATGGCTACACCTTC. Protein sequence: CASSLTTAHYGYTF.

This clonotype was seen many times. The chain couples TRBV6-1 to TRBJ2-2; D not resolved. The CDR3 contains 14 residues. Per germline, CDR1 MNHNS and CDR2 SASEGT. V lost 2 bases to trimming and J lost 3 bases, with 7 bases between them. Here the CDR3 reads CASSERGDTGELFF. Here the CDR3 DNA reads TGTGCCAGCAGTGAACGTGGGGACACCGGGGAGCTGTTTTTT.

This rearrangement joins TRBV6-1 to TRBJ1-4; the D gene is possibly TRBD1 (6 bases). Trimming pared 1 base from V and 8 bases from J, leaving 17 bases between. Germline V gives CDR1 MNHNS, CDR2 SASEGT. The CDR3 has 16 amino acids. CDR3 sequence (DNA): TGTGCCAGCAGTGAAGAGGTCGGCAGGGGAGGAGAAAAACTGTTTTTT. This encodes CASSEEVGRGGEKLFF.

The CDR3 protein is CASSLDAARRTGELFF. The CDR3 region has the DNA TGTGCCAGCAGCTTAGACGCGGCCCGCAGGACCGGGGAGCTGTTTTTT. The chain has TRBV7-2 and TRBJ2-2, with D unresolved. CDR1 and CDR2 from the germline V gene are SGHTA and FQGNSA. The V end was cut by 1 base, the J end by 5 bases, with 14 bases between. The CDR3 has 16 residues.

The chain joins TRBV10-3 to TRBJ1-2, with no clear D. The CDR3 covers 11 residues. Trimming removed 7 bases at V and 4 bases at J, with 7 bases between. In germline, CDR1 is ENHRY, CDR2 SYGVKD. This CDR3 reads CAIMQGYGYTF. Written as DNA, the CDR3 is TGTGCCATCATGCAAGGCTATGGCTACACCTTC.

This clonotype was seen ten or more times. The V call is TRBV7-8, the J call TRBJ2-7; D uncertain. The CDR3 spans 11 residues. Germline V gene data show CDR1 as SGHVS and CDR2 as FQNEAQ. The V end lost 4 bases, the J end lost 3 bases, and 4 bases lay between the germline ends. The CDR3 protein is CASSSDYEQYF. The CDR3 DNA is TGTGCCAGCAGCTCAGACTACGAGCAGTACTTC.

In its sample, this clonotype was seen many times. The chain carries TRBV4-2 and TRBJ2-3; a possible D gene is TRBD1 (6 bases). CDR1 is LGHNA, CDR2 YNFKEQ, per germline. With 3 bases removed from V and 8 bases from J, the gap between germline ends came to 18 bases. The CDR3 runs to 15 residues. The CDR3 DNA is TGTGCCAGCAGCCAGGACAGCCGGCCAGATTCTACGCAGTATTTT. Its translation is CASSQDSRPDSTQYF.

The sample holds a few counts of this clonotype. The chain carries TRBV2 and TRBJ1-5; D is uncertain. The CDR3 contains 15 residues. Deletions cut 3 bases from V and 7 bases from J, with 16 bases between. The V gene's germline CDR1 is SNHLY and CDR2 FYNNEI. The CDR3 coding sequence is TGTGCCAGCAGTGACCATCGGGGTGTTGGACAGCCCCAGCATTTT. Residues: CASSDHRGVGQPQHF.

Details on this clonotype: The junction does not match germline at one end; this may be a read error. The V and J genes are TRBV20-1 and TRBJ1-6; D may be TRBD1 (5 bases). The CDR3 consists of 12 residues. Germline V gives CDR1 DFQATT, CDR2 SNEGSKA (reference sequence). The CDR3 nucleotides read TGCAGTGCTCTGACAGCTAATTCACCCCTCCACTTC. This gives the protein CSALTANSPLHF.

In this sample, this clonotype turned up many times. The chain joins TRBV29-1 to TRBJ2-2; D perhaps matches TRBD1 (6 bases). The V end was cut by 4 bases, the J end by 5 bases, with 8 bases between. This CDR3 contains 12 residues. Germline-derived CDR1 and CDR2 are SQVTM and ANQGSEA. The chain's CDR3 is CSVGTATGELFF. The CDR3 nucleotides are TGCAGCGTTGGGACAGCTACCGGGGAGCTGTTTTTT.

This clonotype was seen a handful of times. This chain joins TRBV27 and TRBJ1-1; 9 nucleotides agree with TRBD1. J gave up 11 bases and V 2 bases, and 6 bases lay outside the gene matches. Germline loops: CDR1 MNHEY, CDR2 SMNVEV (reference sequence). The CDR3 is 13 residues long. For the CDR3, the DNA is TGTGCCAGCAGTTTAGTACAGGGGGCTGGGGCTTTCTTT. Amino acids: CASSLVQGAGAFF.

CDR3 in amino acids: CASSPAGGYYNEQFF. The CDR3 DNA is TGTGCCAGCAGCCCGGCGGGGGGGTACTACAATGAGCAGTTCTTC. The gene calls are TRBV2 and TRBJ2-1; 9 bases agree with TRBD2. This CDR3 spans 15 amino acids. Per the germline V gene, CDR1 is SNHLY and CDR2 is FYNNEI. V trimming: 6 bases; J trimming: 3 bases; junction bases outside the gene matches: 6.

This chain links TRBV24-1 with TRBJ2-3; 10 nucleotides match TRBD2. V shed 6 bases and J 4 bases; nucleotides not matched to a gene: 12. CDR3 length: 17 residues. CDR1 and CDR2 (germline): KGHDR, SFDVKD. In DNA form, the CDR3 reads TGTGCCACCAGTCTAGCGGGGGAATCCACGGGGGCAGATACGCAGTATTTT. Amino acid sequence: CATSLAGESTGADTQYF.

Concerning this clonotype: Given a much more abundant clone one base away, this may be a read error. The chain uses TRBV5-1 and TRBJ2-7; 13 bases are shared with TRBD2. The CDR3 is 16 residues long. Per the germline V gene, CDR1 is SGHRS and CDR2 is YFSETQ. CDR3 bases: TGCGACAGCAACCTGGGCGGACTAGCGGGGGACTACGAGCAGTACTTC. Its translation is CDSNLGGLAGDYEQYF.